This T cell receptor (beta chain) was identified in a study of beta chain features in type 1 diabetes. Study-level points and caveats: Type 1 diabetes patients had moderately but significantly shorter TCRB CDR3s in all four CD4+ subsets. Patients' naive, central memory and regulatory TCRB repertoires appeared more alike than those of healthy donors.

Expressed TCRB transcripts were sequenced because the entire RNA isolate underwent reverse transcription. Method: immunoSEQ multiplex PCR; TCRdb's copy keeps in-frame clones and lacks some. The data show 130,000 or so clones, with around 9% seen just once and around 0.7% held by the top ten. About this clone itself: Its antigen remains unidentified.

Germline CDR1 MGHRA, CDR2 YSYEKL. The CDR3 runs 14 residues. The trim removed 4 bases at V and 4 bases at J, leaving 5 bases unmatched. The chain recombines TRBV4-1 with TRBJ2-3, with 7 positions matching TRBD2. Sequenced: central memory CD4+ T cells from blood. The clonotype comes from a man younger than 45 with type 1 diabetes. The DNA for the CDR3 is TGCGCCAGCAGCCGAGGACTAGGCCCAGATACGCAGTATTTT. It translates to CASSRGLGPDTQYF.